The following is a TCR beta chain sequence with its context. This record belongs to a study of CD8 T cells in Susac syndrome. With random hexamers, reverse transcription was performed on about 0.45 to 1 ug of RNA. TCRdb analysed the immunoSEQ multiplex PCR reads with MiXCR anew, one entry per CDR3 protein. The table includes a few hundred thousand distinct CDR3 sequences, 90% to 95% detected once. CDR3 size: 17 residues. Germline V gene sequence: CDR1 DFQATT, CDR2 SNEGSKA (reference sequence). The germline V and J ends were trimmed by 5 bases and 7 bases, with 26 bases remaining between them. The chain uses TRBV20-1 and TRBJ2-2; weak D call: TRBD2 (7 bases). Sequencing was performed on CD4+ T cells from PBMCs. This TCR derives from a human donor with multiple sclerosis. CDR3 coding DNA: TGCAGTGCTGAGGACTGGCTGAGGGGGGGATCGGGCGGGGAGCTGTTTTTT. Residues: CSAEDWLRGGSGGELFF.